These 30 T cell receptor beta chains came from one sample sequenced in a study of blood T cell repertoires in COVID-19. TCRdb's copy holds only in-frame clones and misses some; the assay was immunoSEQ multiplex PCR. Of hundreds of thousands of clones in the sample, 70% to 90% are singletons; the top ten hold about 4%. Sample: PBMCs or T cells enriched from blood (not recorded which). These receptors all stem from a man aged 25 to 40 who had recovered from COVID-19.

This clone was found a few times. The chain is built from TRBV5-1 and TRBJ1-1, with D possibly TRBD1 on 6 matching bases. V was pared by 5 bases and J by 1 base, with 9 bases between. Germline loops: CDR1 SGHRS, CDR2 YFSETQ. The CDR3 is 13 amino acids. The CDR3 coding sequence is TGCGCCAGCAGTGGGACACCGAACACTGAAGCTTTCTTT. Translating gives CASSGTPNTEAFF.

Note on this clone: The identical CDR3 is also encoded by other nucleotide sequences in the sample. CDR3 sequence: CASSIGLSTEAFF. The CDR3 DNA reads as TGTGCCAGTAGTATAGGGTTGAGCACTGAAGCTTTCTTT. The rearrangement joins TRBV19 to TRBJ1-1; no clear D gene. CDR3 length: 13 residues. The V end was cut by 1 base, the J end by 4 bases, with 7 bases between. Per germline, CDR1 LNHDA and CDR2 SQIVND (reference sequence).

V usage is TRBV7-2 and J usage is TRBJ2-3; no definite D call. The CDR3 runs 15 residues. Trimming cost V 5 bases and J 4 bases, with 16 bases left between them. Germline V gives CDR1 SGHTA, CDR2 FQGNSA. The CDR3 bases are TGTGCCAGCAGCCCAAGCCTCCCTTTGGCAGATACGCAGTATTTT. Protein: CASSPSLPLADTQYF.

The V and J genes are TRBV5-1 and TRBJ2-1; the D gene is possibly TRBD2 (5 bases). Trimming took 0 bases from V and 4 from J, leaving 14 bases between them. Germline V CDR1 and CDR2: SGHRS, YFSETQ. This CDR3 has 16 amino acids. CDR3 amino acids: CASSLAPSAGYNEQFF. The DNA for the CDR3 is TGCGCCAGCAGCTTGGCCCCCTCGGCGGGTTACAATGAGCAGTTCTTC.

In DNA form, the CDR3 reads TGTGCCAGCAGTTTTCACGTACAGGGGAACACTGAAGCTTTCTTT. Its translation is CASSFHVQGNTEAFF. The chain employs TRBV28 and TRBJ1-1; tentative D call: TRBD1 (6 bases). This CDR3 has 15 residues. V gave up 3 bases and J gave up 1 base, with 12 bases separating them. Germline CDR1 MDHEN, CDR2 SYDVKM.

The CDR3 reads CASSPPGSISGNTIYF. In nucleotides, the CDR3 is TGTGCCAGCAGCCCCCCCGGTAGCATCTCTGGAAACACCATATATTTT. The gene calls are TRBV3-1 (or the pseudogene TRBV3-2) and TRBJ1-3; D gene ambiguous. This CDR3 has 16 amino acids. Germline loops: CDR1 LGHDT, CDR2 YNNKEL (reference sequence). V was clipped by 4 bases and J by 0 bases, with 13 bases between them.

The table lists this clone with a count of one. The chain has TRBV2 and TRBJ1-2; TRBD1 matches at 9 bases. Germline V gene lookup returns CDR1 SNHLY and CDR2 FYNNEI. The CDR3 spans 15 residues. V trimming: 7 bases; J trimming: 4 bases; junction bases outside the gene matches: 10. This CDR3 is CASMWGTGRGYGYTF. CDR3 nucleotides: TGTGCCAGCATGTGGGGGACAGGGAGAGGCTATGGCTACACCTTC.

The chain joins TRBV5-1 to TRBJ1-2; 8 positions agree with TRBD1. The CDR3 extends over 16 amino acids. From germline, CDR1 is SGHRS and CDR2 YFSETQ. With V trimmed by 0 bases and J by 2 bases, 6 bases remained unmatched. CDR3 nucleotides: TGCGCCAGCAGCTTGGGGCAGGGGGCAGTCAACTATGGCTACACCTTC. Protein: CASSLGQGAVNYGYTF.

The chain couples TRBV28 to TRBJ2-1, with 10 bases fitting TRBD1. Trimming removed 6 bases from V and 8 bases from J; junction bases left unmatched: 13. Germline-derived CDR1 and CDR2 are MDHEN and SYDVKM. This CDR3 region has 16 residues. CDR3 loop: CASRGQPGQGIDEQFF. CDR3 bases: TGTGCCAGCAGGGGCCAGCCGGGACAGGGGATTGATGAGCAGTTCTTC.

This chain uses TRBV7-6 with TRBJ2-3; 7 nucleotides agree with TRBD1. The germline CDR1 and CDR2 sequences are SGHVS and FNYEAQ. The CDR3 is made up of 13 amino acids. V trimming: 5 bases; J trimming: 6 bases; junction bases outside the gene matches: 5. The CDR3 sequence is CASSQRGGDTQYF. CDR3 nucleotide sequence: TGTGCCAGCAGCCAGCGAGGGGGCGATACGCAGTATTTT.

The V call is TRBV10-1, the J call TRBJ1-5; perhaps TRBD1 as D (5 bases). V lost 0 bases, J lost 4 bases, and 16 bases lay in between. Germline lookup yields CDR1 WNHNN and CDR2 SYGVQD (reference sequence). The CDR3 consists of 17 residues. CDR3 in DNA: TGCGCCAGCAGTGAGTCGGGTGAACAGGCCTTTAATCAGCCCCAGCATTTT. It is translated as CASSESGEQAFNQPQHF.

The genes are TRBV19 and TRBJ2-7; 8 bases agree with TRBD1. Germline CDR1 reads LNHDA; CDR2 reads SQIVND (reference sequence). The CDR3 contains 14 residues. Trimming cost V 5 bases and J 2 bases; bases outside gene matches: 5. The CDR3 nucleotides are TGTGCCAGTAGTGCTGGACAGGGTCCCTACGAGCAGTACTTC. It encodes CASSAGQGPYEQYF.

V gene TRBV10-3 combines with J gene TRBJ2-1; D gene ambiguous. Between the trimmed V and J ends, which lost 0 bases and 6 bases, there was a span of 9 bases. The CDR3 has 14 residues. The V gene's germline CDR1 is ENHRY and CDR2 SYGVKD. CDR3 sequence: CAISESSSPNEQFF. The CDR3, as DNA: TGTGCCATCAGTGAGTCCTCCAGTCCCAATGAGCAGTTCTTC.

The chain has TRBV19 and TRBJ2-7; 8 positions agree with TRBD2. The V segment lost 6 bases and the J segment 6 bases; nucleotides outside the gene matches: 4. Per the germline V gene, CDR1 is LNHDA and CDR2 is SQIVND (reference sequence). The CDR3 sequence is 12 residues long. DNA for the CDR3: TGTGCCAGTAGCGGGAGGGGTCCCGAGCAGTACTTC. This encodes CASSGRGPEQYF.

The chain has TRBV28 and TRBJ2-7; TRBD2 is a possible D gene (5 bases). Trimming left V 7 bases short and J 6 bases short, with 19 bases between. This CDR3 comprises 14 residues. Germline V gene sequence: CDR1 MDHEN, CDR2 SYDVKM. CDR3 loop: CASIKGLPTVEQYF. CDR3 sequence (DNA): TGTGCCAGCATCAAAGGACTCCCGACGGTCGAGCAGTACTTC.

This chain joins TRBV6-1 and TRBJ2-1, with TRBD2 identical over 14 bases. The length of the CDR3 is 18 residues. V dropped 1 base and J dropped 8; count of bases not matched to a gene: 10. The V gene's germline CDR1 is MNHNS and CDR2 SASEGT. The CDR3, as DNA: TGTGCCAGCAGTGAAGGGGCAGGACTAGCGGGGGGCACCGATGAGCAGTTCTTC. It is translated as CASSEGAGLAGGTDEQFF.

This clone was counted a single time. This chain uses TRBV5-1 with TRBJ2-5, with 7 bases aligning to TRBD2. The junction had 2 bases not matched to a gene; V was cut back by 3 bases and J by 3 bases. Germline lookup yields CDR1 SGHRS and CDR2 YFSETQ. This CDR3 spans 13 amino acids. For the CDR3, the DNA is TGCGCCAGCAGCTCGGGGGGAGAAGAGACCCAGTACTTC. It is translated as CASSSGGEETQYF. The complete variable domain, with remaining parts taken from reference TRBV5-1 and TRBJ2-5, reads KAGVTQTPRYLIKTRGQQVTLSCSPISGHRSVSWYQQTPGQGLQFLFEYFSETQRNKGNFPGRFSGRQFSNSRSEMNVSTLELGDSALYLCASSSGGEETQYFGPGTRLLVL.

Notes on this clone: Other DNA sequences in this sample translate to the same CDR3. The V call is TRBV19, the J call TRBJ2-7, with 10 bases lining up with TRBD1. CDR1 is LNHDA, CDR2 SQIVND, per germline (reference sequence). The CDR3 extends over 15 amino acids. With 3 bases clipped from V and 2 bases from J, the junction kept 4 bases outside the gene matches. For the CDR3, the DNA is TGTGCCAGTAGTATTTCCGGACAGGGGGCCTACGAGCAGTACTTC. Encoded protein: CASSISGQGAYEQYF.

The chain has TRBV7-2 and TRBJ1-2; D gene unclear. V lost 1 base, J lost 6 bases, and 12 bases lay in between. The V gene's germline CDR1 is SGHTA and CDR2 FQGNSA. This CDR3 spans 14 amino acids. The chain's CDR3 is CASSLVQVSNGYTF. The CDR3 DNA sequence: TGTGCCAGCAGCTTAGTTCAGGTCTCTAATGGCTACACCTTC.

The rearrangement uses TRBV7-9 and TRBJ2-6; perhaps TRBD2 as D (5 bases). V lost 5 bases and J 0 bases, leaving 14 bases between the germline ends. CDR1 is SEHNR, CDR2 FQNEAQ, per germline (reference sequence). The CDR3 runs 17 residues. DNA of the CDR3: TGTGCCAGCAGCCTTTCGAGGGCCCCCTCTGGGGCCAACGTCCTGACTTTC. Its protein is CASSLSRAPSGANVLTF.

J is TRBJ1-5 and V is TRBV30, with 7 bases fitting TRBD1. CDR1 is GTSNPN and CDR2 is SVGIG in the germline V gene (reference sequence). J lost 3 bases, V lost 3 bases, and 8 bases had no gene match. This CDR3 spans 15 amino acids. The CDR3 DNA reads TGTGCCTGGAGCGCCGGGACAGATATCAATCAGCCCCAGCATTTT. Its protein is CAWSAGTDINQPQHF.

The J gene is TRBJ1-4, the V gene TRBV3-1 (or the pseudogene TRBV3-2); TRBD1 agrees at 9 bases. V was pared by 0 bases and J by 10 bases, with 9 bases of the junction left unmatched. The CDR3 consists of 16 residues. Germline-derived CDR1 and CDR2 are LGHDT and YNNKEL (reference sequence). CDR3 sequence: CASSQEPGQGSGKLFF. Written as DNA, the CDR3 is TGTGCCAGCAGCCAAGAACCGGGACAGGGCTCAGGAAAACTGTTTTTT.

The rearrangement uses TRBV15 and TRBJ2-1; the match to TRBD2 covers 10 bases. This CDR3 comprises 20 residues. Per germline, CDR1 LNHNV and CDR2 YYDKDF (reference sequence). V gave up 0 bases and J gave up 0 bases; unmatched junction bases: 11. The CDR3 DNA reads TGTGCCACCAGCAGAGATCCGCTAGCGGGAGTTTGGAGCTCCTACAATGAGCAGTTCTTC. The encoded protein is CATSRDPLAGVWSSYNEQFF.

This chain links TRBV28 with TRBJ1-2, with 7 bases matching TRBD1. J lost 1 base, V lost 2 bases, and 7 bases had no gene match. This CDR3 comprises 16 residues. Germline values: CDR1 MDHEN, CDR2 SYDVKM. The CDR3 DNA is TGTGCCAGCAGTTTACCAGGGACAGAGCTTAACTATGGCTACACCTTC. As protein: CASSLPGTELNYGYTF.

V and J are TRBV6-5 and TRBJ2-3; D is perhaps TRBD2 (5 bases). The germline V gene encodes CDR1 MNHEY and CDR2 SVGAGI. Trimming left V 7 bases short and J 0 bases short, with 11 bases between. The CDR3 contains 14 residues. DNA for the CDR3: TGTGCCAGCAATCCCCGGACTAGCACAGATACGCAGTATTTT. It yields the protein CASNPRTSTDTQYF.

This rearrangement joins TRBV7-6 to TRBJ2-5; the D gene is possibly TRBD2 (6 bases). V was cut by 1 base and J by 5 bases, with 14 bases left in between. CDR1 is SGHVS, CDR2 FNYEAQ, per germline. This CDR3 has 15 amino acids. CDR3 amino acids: CASSLGVRGWETQYF. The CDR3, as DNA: TGTGCCAGCAGCTTAGGTGTTCGGGGGTGGGAGACCCAGTACTTC.

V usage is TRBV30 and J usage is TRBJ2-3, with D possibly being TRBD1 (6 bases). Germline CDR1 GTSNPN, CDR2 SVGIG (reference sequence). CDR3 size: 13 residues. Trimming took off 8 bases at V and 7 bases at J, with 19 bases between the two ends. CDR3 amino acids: CALQRGGLNTQYF. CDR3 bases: TGTGCCCTCCAGCGTGGGGGCCTGAATACGCAGTATTTT.

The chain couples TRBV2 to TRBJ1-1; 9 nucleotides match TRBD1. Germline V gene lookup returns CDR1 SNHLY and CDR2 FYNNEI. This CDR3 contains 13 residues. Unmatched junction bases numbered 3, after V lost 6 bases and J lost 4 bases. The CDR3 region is CASRGTGTTEAFF. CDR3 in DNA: TGTGCCAGCAGGGGGACAGGGACCACTGAAGCTTTCTTT.

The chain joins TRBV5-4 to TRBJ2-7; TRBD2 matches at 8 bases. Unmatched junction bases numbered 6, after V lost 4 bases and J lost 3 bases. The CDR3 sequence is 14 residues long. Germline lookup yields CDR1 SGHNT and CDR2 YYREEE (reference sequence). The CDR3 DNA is TGTGCCAGCAGCCTCAGCGGGAGAGACTACGAGCAGTACTTC. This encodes CASSLSGRDYEQYF.

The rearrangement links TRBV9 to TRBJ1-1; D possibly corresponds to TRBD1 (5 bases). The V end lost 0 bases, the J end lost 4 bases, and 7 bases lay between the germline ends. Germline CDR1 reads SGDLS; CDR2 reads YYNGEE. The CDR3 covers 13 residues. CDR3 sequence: CASSVGDSTEAFF. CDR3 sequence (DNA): TGTGCCAGCAGCGTAGGAGACAGCACTGAAGCTTTCTTT.